This T cell receptor beta chain was observed in a study of cytomegalovirus exposure and HLA in healthy donors. Study outcomes and limitations: A later analysis reported that several of the most significant clusters appeared to be linked to common viral pathogens, among them Epstein-Barr virus. Equally common other TCR beta chains were less clonally expanded than HLA-associated ones, a later analysis found.

PCR used 60 Vbeta primers and 13 Jbeta primers. Clones were read by immunoSEQ multiplex PCR, and TCRdb kept only the in-frame ones, dropping some. The data show 150,000 to 200,000 clones, 70% to 90% seen once. Germline loops: CDR1 MNHEY, CDR2 SMNVEV (reference sequence). The CDR3 has 16 residues. The ends lost 5 bases at V and 6 bases at J; junction bases unmatched: 10. Concerning this clone itself: The target antigen is unknown.

Sequenced material: PBMCs. The chain is built from TRBV27 and TRBJ1-1; 12 bases are shared with TRBD1. The sequence came from a young man in good health and CMV-seropositive. The CDR3 sequence: CASSAGTGGELAEAFF. The CDR3 DNA sequence: TGTGCCAGCAGTGCGGGGACAGGGGGCGAGTTGGCTGAAGCTTTCTTT.